This T cell receptor (beta chain) was documented in a study of blood T cell repertoires in COVID-19. Turning to the study itself: From the United States, Italy and Spain came samples of acute and convalescent COVID-19. From T cells, B-cell-depleted T cells, or PBMCs came the material, which was cDNA or gDNA.

How the authors handled the data: For nucleated cells, counts were estimated from reference gene primer amplification. Assay used: immunoSEQ multiplex PCR; TCRdb lists only in-frame clones, some missing. That table is the source of V, J and clone size, and D and trimming were worked out from the DNA. This sample has 150,000 or so clones, with roughly 84% found just once. Per germline, CDR1 LNHDA and CDR2 SQIVND (reference sequence). This CDR3 has 15 residues. Trimming removed 5 bases from V and 10 bases from J; junction bases left unmatched: 13. This clonotype originated in a woman in her fifties or sixties with acute or convalescent COVID-19. The chain combines TRBV19 with TRBJ2-1; the match to TRBD1 covers 8 bases. Sequenced material: peripheral blood. The CDR3 bases are TGTGCCAGTAGTCCTCCCCAGACTCGGACAGGGGAGCAGTTCTTC. This encodes CASSPPQTRTGEQFF.